The rows below give T cell receptor beta chains drawn from one sample of a study of CD8+ T cells in alopecia areata. The method was immunoSEQ multiplex PCR; TCRdb's version includes in-frame clones alone and lacks a portion of them. The table lists some 95,000 clones, about 40% of them singletons. The sample taken for sequencing was CD4+ T cells sorted from blood. The receptors here all came from a human donor with alopecia areata. Each CDR3 is given with its conserved first and last residue. D genes are given only for firm matches. Size is stated for part of the rows, as once, few or many counts, or as a class when the clone is expanded.

>TRBJ2-1|.|few|TRBV19
TGTGCCAGCCGCCCAGGGGCTGGACACAATGAGCAGTTCTTC
CASRPGAGHNEQFF
>TRBJ1-1|.|few|TRBV29-1
TGCAGCGTTGATATATCTGGTGACACTGAAGCTTTCTTT
CSVDISGDTEAFF
>TRBJ2-7|.|.|TRBV30
TGTGCCTGGAACAGCAGGGTAACCTACGAGCAGTACTTC
CAWNSRVTYEQYF
>TRBJ2-1|.|.|TRBV5-1
TGCGCCAGCAGCTTTGAGGGCCCTAATGAGCAGTTCTTC
CASSFEGPNEQFF
>TRBJ2-6|.|few|TRBV5-1
TGCGCCAGCAGCTCCGGGAGCCTCTCTGGGGCCAACGTCCTGACTTTC
CASSSGSLSGANVLTF
>TRBJ2-1|.|.|TRBV9
TGTGCCAGCAGCCCAGGATTAGCCACGGGGTACAATGAGCAGTTCTTC
CASSPGLATGYNEQFF
>TRBJ1-3|TRBD1|.|TRBV30
TGTGCCTGGAGTGCAGGGGGCTCTGGAAACACCATATATTTT
CAWSAGGSGNTIYF
>TRBJ2-3|.|.|TRBV29-1
TGCAGCGTTGACAAGCAGGGTAGCACAGATACGCAGTATTTT
CSVDKQGSTDTQYF
>TRBJ2-7|.|few|TRBV18
TGTGCCAGCTCTCGTGACAGGAGGGACTACGAGCAGTACTTC
CASSRDRRDYEQYF
>TRBJ2-7|.|few|TRBV28
TGTGCCAGCACCTCCCTGGAAGCGCCGACCTACGAGCAGTACTTC
CASTSLEAPTYEQYF
>TRBJ1-1|.|.|TRBV29-1
TGCAGCGTTCAGCAGGGGAACACTGAAGCTTTCTTT
CSVQQGNTEAFF
>TRBJ2-5|TRBD1|.|TRBV5-1
TGCGCCAGCAGCTTGGAAAGGGGGCGAGAGACCCAGTACTTC
CASSLERGRETQYF
>TRBJ2-7|.|.|TRBV29-1
TGCAGCGTTGAGGGGGACATCTCCTACGAGCAGTACTTC
CSVEGDISYEQYF
>TRBJ2-3|.|.|TRBV30
TGTGCCTACCGGGTTCAAATCGGCACAGATACGCAGTATTTT
CAYRVQIGTDTQYF
>TRBJ2-7|.|.|TRBV7-9
TGTGCCAAGTACTACGAGCAGTACTTC
CAKYYEQYF
>TRBJ2-7|TRBD1|few|TRBV25-1
TGTGCCAGCAGTGAATTCGGGACAGGGGGATACGAGCAGTACTTC
CASSEFGTGGYEQYF
>TRBJ2-3|.|few|TRBV29-1
TGCAGCCTGGAGGGGCAGGCCACAGATACGCAGTATTTT
CSLEGQATDTQYF
>TRBJ2-7|.|.|TRBV6-5
TGTGCCAGCTCTGGACAGCCCTACGAGCAGTACTTC
CASSGQPYEQYF
>TRBJ2-5|.|.|TRBV27
TGTGCCAGCAGTTTTAATATTGGTGGGATGGAGACCCAGTACTTC
CASSFNIGGMETQYF
>TRBJ1-3|.|many|TRBV5-1
TGCGCCAGCAGCGACGAGTACTCTGGAAACACCATATATTTT
CASSDEYSGNTIYF